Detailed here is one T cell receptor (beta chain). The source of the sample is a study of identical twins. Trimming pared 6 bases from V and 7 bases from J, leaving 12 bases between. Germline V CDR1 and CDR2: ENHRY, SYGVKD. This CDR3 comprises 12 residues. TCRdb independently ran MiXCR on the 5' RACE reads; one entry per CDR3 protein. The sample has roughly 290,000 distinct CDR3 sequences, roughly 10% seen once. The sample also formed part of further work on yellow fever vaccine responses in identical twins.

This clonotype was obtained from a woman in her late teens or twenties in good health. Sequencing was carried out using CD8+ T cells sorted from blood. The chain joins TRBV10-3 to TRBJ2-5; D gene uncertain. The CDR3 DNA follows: TGTGCCATCAGCCCAGAGCTGGCGACCCAGTACTTC. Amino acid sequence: CAISPELATQYF.